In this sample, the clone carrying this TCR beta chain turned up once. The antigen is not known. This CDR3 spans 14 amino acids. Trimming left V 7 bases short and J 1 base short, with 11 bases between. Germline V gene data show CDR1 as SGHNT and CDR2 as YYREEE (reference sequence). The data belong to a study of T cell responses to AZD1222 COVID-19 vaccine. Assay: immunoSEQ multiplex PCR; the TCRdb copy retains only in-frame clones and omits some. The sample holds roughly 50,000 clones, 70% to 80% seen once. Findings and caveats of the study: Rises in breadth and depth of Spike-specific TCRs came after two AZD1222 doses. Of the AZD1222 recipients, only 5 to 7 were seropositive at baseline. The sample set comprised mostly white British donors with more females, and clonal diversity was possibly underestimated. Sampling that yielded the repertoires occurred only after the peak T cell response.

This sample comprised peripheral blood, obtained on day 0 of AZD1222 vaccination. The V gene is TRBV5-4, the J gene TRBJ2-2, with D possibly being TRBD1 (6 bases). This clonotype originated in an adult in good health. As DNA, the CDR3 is TGTGCCAGCCGACCACAGGGGAACACCGGGGAGCTGTTTTTT. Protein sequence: CASRPQGNTGELFF.